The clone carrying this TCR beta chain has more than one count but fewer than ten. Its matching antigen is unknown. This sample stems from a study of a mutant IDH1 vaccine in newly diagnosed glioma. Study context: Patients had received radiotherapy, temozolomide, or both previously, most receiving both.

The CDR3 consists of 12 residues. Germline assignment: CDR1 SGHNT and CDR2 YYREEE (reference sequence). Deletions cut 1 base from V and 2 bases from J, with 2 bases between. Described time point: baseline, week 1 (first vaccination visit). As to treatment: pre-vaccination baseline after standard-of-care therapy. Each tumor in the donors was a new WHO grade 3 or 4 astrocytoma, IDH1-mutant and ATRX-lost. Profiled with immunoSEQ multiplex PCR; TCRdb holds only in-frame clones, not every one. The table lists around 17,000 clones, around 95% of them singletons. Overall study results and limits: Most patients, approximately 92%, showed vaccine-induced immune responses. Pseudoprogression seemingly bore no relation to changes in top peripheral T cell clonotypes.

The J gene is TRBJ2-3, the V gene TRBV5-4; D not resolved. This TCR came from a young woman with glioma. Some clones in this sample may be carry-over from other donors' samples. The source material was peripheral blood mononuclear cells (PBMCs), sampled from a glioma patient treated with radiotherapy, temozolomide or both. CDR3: CASSLNTDTQYF. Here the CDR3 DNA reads TGTGCCAGCAGCTTGAACACAGATACGCAGTATTTT. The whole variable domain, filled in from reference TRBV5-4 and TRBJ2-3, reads ETGVTQSPTHLIKTRGQQVTLRCSSQSGHNTVSWYQQALGQGPQFIFQYYREEENGRGNFPPRFSGLQFPNYSSELNVNALELDDSALYLCASSLNTDTQYFGPGTRLTVL.